This TCR beta chain was observed in a study of human T cells and chemical hapten exposure (dated by TCRdb to 2020 to 2022). Background on the whole study: For sensitization, 2% DPC in acetone was applied to a 2 cm by 2 cm area of upper inner arm skin. Throughout the study period of about 22 weeks, patients also received therapeutic DPC doses to the scalp every week. Patch testing was performed on the upper back with Finn chambers containing 0.01% DPC, and the patch tests were scored after 6 days according to International Contact Dermatitis Research Group standards. The mostly female patient cohort included alopecia areata with under or over 50% scalp involvement, alopecia totalis and alopecia universalis. Libraries were pooled for sequencing, and variation in per-sample TCR yields was attributed mainly to small differences in library volumes within the pool. The study tracked peripheral blood TCR repertoire changes in vivo during primary and secondary sensitization to the hapten diphenylcyclopropenone (DPC) in alopecia patients. Blood was sampled from patients pre-sensitization (week 0) and at 2, 6 and about 24 weeks after DPC sensitization. For TCR sequencing, blood came from over 25 alopecia patients at anywhere from one to four time points (pre-sensitization, 2, 6 and 24 weeks). General findings and caveats noted by the study authors: Compared with pre-sensitization or healthy control sets, expanded TCRs formed significantly more large CDR3 similarity clusters, which is consistent with antigen-driven responses. A positive correlation was found between the number of PT1 expanded TCRs and patch test score, with significance reached at thresholds 8, 16 and 32 but not 4. After repeated subsampling, the strength of the expansion versus patch-test correlation and the threshold at which it became significant changed. DPC sensitization did not change the number of TCRs with a frequency above 1 in 1000, and there was no evidence of changes in global repertoire structure. Because all patients had alopecia, a presumed autoimmune disease, the immune response of the patients might differ from that of healthy individuals.

The germline V gene (reference sequence) provides CDR1 DFQATT and CDR2 SNEGSKA. V is cut back by 4 bases and J by 4 bases, with 5 bases in the junction unmatched. The CDR3 measures 14 amino acids from cysteine to phenylalanine. Solely the CDR3 DNA is kept, with 42 bases framed from the first base. The library was obtained by RACE. The data were produced on a NextSeq 500. During library preparation, unique molecular identifiers were attached to individual cDNA molecules so that TCRs could be counted in a quantitative, reproducible way. Each blood RNA sample was used to sequence both TCR alpha and TCR beta chains. The original methods were these. The median number of TCRs per sample was around 96,000, ranging from roughly 20,000 to 700,000. The Decombinator software suite was used to annotate V, J and CDR3 in the TCR reads. To make PS versus PT1 abundance plots, every sample was subsampled to the same number of TCRs (28,000). Expanded TCRs were defined as absent before sensitization and observed at least eight times at the 2-week time point. TCRdb trimmed public reads at Q25 via fastp, called clones via MiXCR and kept in-frame beta chains. Rows matching on CDR3 protein sequence are summarized as one entry with the most common DNA and genes. In this record, the V and J calls reflect TCRdb's handling and not the investigators' own analysis. The sample profile shows approximately 80,000 distinct CDR3 sequences; more than 8.5% of them were found once. Together, the top ten hold 2% to 3% of the sample.

The table lists this clonotype with many counts. There is no known antigen for this receptor. No base quality information exists; no much larger clone differs at one position. The time point label for this specimen denotes: patch test 2, 6 weeks after DPC sensitization. The treatment or condition label on this specimen signifies: therapeutic diphenylcyclopropenone sensitization with weekly scalp DPC. At every patch-test visit, the blood draw took place before the patch test was put on. To be eligible, patients had to be aged 18 to 70, diagnosed with alopecia and judged suitable for DPC therapy, while pregnant patients were excluded. Unfractionated whole blood was collected in Tempus Blood RNA tubes, and total RNA was extracted from that blood.

The receptor chain draws on TRBV20-1 and TRBJ2-3, with TRBD2 identical over 10 junction bases. The sequences come from whole blood, collected in connection with sensitization to the hapten diphenylcyclopropenone (DPC). This TCR was recovered from a woman in her 30s with alopecia areata. Some clones in this sample may be carry-over from other donors' samples. The DNA sequence is TGCAGTGCTAATCAAGCGGGGGGGGCAGATACGCAGTATTTT. This is translated as CSANQAGGADTQYF.